The 10 T cell receptor beta chains below come from one sample, sequenced in a study of liver allograft versus peripheral blood T cells. Overall study: Within transplanted livers, the T cell receptor repertoires were examined and compared against the repertoires present in the peripheral blood of liver transplant recipients.

TCRdb reprocessed the reads with MiXCR, giving one entry per CDR3 protein. The sample shows 890 or so distinct CDR3 sequences, 16% of them seen only once. These receptors were obtained from a human patient who had a liver transplant. A share of the T cells may be of graft donor origin.

By proportion, this clonotype is medium-sized. The chain couples TRBV9 to TRBJ1-5; the D gene is possibly TRBD1 (6 bases). Germline V gene lookup returns CDR1 SGDLS and CDR2 YYNGEE. Trimming removed 0 bases from V and 4 bases from J, with 14 bases in between. This CDR3 comprises 16 residues. CDR3 DNA: TGTGCCAGCAGCGTAGGGGCGGGGGGCGTTAATCAGCCCCAGCATTTT. It translates to CASSVGAGGVNQPQHF.

This clonotype showed up just once. The rearrangement links TRBV30 to TRBJ1-2; D is uncertain. V lost 3 bases and J lost 2, with 13 bases in between. The CDR3 extends over 14 amino acids. CDR1 is GTSNPN, CDR2 SVGIG, per germline (reference sequence). This chain's CDR3 is CAWREKGTNYGYTF. The CDR3 DNA reads as TGTGCCTGGAGAGAGAAGGGCACCAACTATGGCTACACCTTC.

Details on this clonotype: This likely traces to a read error, being one base from a far larger clone. The chain uses TRBV6-5 and TRBJ1-5; 9 nucleotides agree with TRBD1. Germline V lookup: CDR1 MNHEY, CDR2 SVGAGI. This CDR3 spans 13 amino acids. Germline trimming cut 10 bases from V and 5 bases from J; bases unmatched to any gene: 6. This chain's CDR3 is CAIGQGPDQPQHF. DNA for the CDR3: TGTGCCATCGGACAGGGGCCCGATCAGCCCCAGCATTTT.

The chain couples TRBV6-1 to TRBJ2-7; TRBD1 aligns across 8 bases. With V trimmed by 2 bases and J by 5 bases, 14 bases remained unmatched. Germline V gene data show CDR1 as MNHNS and CDR2 as SASEGT. The CDR3 runs to 17 residues. CDR3 sequence: CASSEWAGGAKTNEQYF. The CDR3 nucleotides read TGTGCCAGCAGTGAATGGGCAGGGGGCGCGAAAACGAACGAGCAGTACTTC.

Judged by abundance, this clonotype is medium-sized (0.01 to 0.1%). J is TRBJ2-7 and V is TRBV5-6; 9 positions match TRBD2. CDR1 is SGHDT and CDR2 is YYEEEE in the germline V gene. The junction had 8 bases not matched to a gene; V was cut back by 4 bases and J by 3 bases. The CDR3 is made up of 15 amino acids. The CDR3 sequence is CASSLLQAGGYEQYF. Written as DNA, the CDR3 is TGTGCCAGCAGCCTACTTCAAGCGGGGGGCTACGAGCAGTACTTC.

This clonotype qualifies as large. The gene calls are TRBV18 and TRBJ2-1, with 9 bases aligning to TRBD2. The CDR3 runs to 18 residues. Trimming cost V 1 base and J 2 bases; bases outside gene matches: 9. In germline, CDR1 is KGHSH, CDR2 LQKENI. The CDR3 coding sequence is TGTGCCAGCTCACCACGGCCTAGCGGGGCCGGGACCTACAATGAGCAGTTCTTC. Its translation is CASSPRPSGAGTYNEQFF. Looking up the rest from reference TRBV18 and TRBJ2-1 gives the full variable domain: NAGVMQNPRHLVRRRGQEARLRCSPMKGHSHVYWYRQLPEEGLKFMVYLQKENIIDESGMPKERFSAEFPKEGPSILRIQQVVRGDSAAYFCASSPRPSGAGTYNEQFFGPGTRLTVL.

This clonotype ranks as medium-sized. The V gene is TRBV28, the J gene TRBJ2-7; 8 bases are a match to TRBD1. J was trimmed by 2 bases and V by 3 bases; bases with no gene match: 6. Germline CDR1 MDHEN, CDR2 SYDVKM. The CDR3 consists of 15 residues. CDR3 sequence (DNA): TGTGCCAGCAGTTTCCAGGGGGCAGGGACCTACGAGCAGTACTTC. Amino acid sequence: CASSFQGAGTYEQYF. Combining the CDR3 with reference TRBV28 and TRBJ2-7 gives the whole variable domain DVKVTQSSRYLVKRTGEKVFLECVQDMDHENMFWYRQDPGLGLRLIYFSYDVKMKEKGDIPEGYSVSREKKERFSLILESASTNQTSMYLCASSFQGAGTYEQYFGPGTRLTVT.

This clonotype ranks as medium-sized (0.01 to 0.1%). The CDR3 protein is CASRRQGVSNQPQHF. The DNA for the CDR3 is TGTGCCAGCAGAAGACAGGGAGTTAGCAATCAGCCCCAGCATTTT. J is TRBJ1-5 and V is TRBV12-3 or TRBV12-4; TRBD1 matches 7 bases. The CDR3 length is 15 residues. Unmatched junction bases numbered 5, after V lost 6 bases and J lost 0 bases.

By frequency in the sample, this clonotype is large. This rearrangement joins TRBV6-2 or TRBV6-3 to TRBJ1-6; D gene unclear. Trimming took off 8 bases at V and 4 bases at J, with 21 bases between the two ends. CDR3 length equals 17 residues. Germline loops: CDR1 MNHEY, CDR2 SVGEGT. This CDR3 is CASGAPLYGLYNSPLHF. The CDR3 DNA is TGTGCCAGCGGTGCACCTCTATACGGATTATATAATTCACCCCTCCACTTT.

In this sample, this clonotype is large. The V gene is TRBV24-1, the J gene TRBJ2-3; D remains ambiguous. Trimming removed 4 bases at V and 5 bases at J, with 9 bases between. From germline, CDR1 is KGHDR and CDR2 SFDVKD. The CDR3 extends over 13 amino acids. The CDR3 sequence is CATSDDVGDTQYF. CDR3 sequence (DNA): TGTGCCACCAGTGACGACGTTGGAGATACGCAGTATTTT.